Listed here are 27 T cell receptor beta chains from one sample, sequenced in a study of CD8+ T cells in alopecia areata. Scientists pooled cutaneous lymph node cells and sorted them on CD4, CD8alpha, NKG2D, NKG2ACE and other markers. Following RNA extraction, reverse transcription yielded cDNA that acted as the sequencing template. The data were produced by immunoSEQ multiplex PCR, yet TCRdb's version contains in-frame clones alone and is incomplete. This sample shows 290,000 or so clones and no singletons; around 1.2% rests with the ten largest. Sequences were obtained from CD4+ T cells sorted from a lymph node. Source of these receptors: a C3H/HeJ mouse with alopecia areata. MHC haplotype here: H2-k.

This clone was counted between two and nine times. Gene names denote mouse genes. The CDR3 end is not reached by the read, which stops 4 residues before it; the germline J gene fills it in. The chain has TRBV17 and TRBJ2-4; possible D gene TRBD2, 5 bases. This CDR3 is 15 amino acids long. The V gene's germline CDR1 is MNHDT and CDR2 YYDKIL. The V gene lost 2 bases and the J gene lost 3 bases, with 12 bases spanning the gap. The DNA read from the CDR3 is TGTGCTAGCAGTAGAAGTTGGGGAATACAAAAC. This translates into CASSRSWGIQN. The full CDR3 reads CASSRSWGIQNTLYF.

Comments on this clone: Mouse gene names apply. The read ends 4 residues early relative to the CDR3; the germline J gene fills the gap. The gene calls are TRBV13-3 and TRBJ2-5; D possibly corresponds to TRBD1 (6 bases). The CDR3 totals 13 residues. Looked up from germline, CDR1 is NNHDY and CDR2 is SYVADS. Partial CDR3 DNA: TGTGCCAGCAGTGATGACAGGGCGGAC. Its translation: CASSDDRAD. From start to end, the CDR3 is CASSDDRADTQYF.

In this sample, this clone turned up a few times. Genes here carry mouse names. The sequence runs out 4 residues before the end of the CDR3; the remainder is reconstructed from the germline J gene. The chain joins TRBV1 to TRBJ1-1; weak D call: TRBD1 (6 bases). The CDR3 is 14 amino acids. Deletions cut 0 bases from V and 4 bases from J, with 9 bases between. Germline assignment: CDR1 NSQYPW and CDR2 LRSPGD (reference sequence). The DNA read from the CDR3 is TGCACCTGCAGTGCAGATCACAGGGTCACA. Translation gives CTCSADHRVT. The CDR3 in its entirety is CTCSADHRVTEVFF. Combining the CDR3 with reference TRBV1 and TRBJ1-1 gives the whole variable domain VTLLEQNPRWRLVPRGQAVNLRCILKNSQYPWMSWYQQDLQKQLQWLFTLRSPGDKEVKSLPGADYLATRVTDTELRLQVANMSQGRTLYCTCSADHRVTEVFFGKGTRLTVV.

About this clone: Just one base apart from a much larger clone, this may be a read error. Gene names are the mouse ones. The sequence runs out 4 residues before the end of the CDR3; the remainder is reconstructed from the germline J gene. Other DNA sequences from this sample encode an identical CDR3 as well. The chain uses TRBV13-1 and TRBJ2-1; D is perhaps TRBD1 (5 bases). The CDR3 totals 13 residues. The germline CDR1 and CDR2 sequences are NSHNY and SYGAGN. Trimming shortened V by 3 bases and J by 2 bases, and 6 bases separated the two germline ends. CDR3 residues: CASSVTDYAEQFF. The CDR3 DNA, read in part, is TGTGCCAGCAGTGTGACAGACTATGCT.

Comments on this clone: Genes and germline come from the mouse. The read is 3 residues too short to cover the CDR3 end, so that end is filled in from the germline J gene. The J gene is TRBJ1-6, the V gene TRBV13-2; the D gene is possibly TRBD1 (5 bases). TRBJ1-6 is given ORF status, its function remaining uncertain. The ends were cut back, 3 bases at V and 0 bases at J, with 10 bases in the middle. CDR3 size: 16 residues. In germline, CDR1 is NNHNN, CDR2 SYGAGS (reference sequence). The CDR3 region is CASGGRQNSYNSPLYF. The CDR3 bases that were read are TGTGCCAGCGGTGGTAGACAGAATTCCTATAATTCGCCC.

As to this clone: Each gene name is a mouse one. The read terminates 4 residues ahead of where the CDR3 ends, so the germline J gene completes it. Distinct nucleotide sequences in the sample also encode this CDR3. J is TRBJ1-2 and V is TRBV5; D is ambiguous. In germline, CDR1 is LGHNA, CDR2 YNLKQL (reference sequence). CDR3 length: 13 residues. V was pared by 6 bases and J by 0 bases, with 8 bases between. CDR3 bases read: TGTGCCAGCAGTCCCACAGCAAACTCC. It is translated as CASSPTANS. The complete CDR3 protein is CASSPTANSDYTF.

Points on this clone: The listed genes are named as in mouse. The CDR3 extends 4 residues past the end of the read, so its final part is completed from the germline J gene. The sample contains more than one DNA sequence encoding this CDR3. The rearrangement links TRBV19 to TRBJ2-7; TRBD2 matches at 12 bases. The CDR3 runs to 15 residues. The germline CDR1 and CDR2 sequences are FNHDT and SITEND (reference sequence). CDR3 DNA, as far as it was read: TGTGCCAGCAGTATCCCCGGGACTGGGGGGTAT. Protein product: CASSIPGTGGY. The CDR3 in its entirety is CASSIPGTGGYEQYF.

This clone was counted between two and nine times. Genes and germline are mouse. The read ends 4 residues before the CDR3 terminus; that terminus is restored from the germline J gene. Distinct nucleotide sequences in the sample also encode this CDR3. The V gene is TRBV1, the J gene TRBJ2-1; the D call may be TRBD1 or TRBD2 (5 bases each). The V and J ends lost 1 base and 5 bases respectively, with 6 bases between them. CDR3 length: 13 amino acids. Germline values: CDR1 NSQYPW, CDR2 LRSPGD (reference sequence). The CDR3 DNA, read in part, is TGCACCTGCAGTGCAGGGGGCGATGCT. This translates into CTCSAGGDA. The entire CDR3 sequence reads CTCSAGGDAEQFF. Looking up the rest from reference TRBV1 and TRBJ2-1 gives the full variable domain: VTLLEQNPRWRLVPRGQAVNLRCILKNSQYPWMSWYQQDLQKQLQWLFTLRSPGDKEVKSLPGADYLATRVTDTELRLQVANMSQGRTLYCTCSAGGDAEQFFGPGTRLTVL.

This clone has just a few counts. The gene names here belong to mouse. The DNA ends 4 residues before the CDR3 does, and the rest of the CDR3 is filled in from the germline J gene. The chain couples TRBV19 to TRBJ2-1; 9 nucleotides agree with TRBD2. Germline values: CDR1 FNHDT, CDR2 SITEND (reference sequence). The CDR3 extends over 15 amino acids. Here the CDR3 reads CASSAGGGALAEQFF. CDR3 bases read: TGTGCCAGCAGCGCCGGTGGGGGGGCTTTGGCT.

With regard to this clone: These gene names are mouse names. CDR3 sequence reads: CASSQDRIYAEQFF. The CDR3 bases that were read are TGTGCCAGCAGTCAGGACAGAATATATGCT. The genes are TRBV19 and TRBJ2-1; perhaps TRBD1 as D (6 bases). From the germline J gene comes the end of the CDR3, since the read stops 4 residues before it. Between the trimmed V and J ends, which lost 4 bases and 4 bases, there was a span of 12 bases. The CDR3 covers 14 residues. Per the germline V gene, CDR1 is FNHDT and CDR2 is SITEND (reference sequence).

This clone turned up a few times. Gene names are mouse gene names. The CDR3 extends 4 residues past the end of the read, so its final part is completed from the germline J gene. The chain joins TRBV19 to TRBJ2-3, with 7 positions matching TRBD2. The V gene end was trimmed by 0 bases and the J gene end by 0 bases; junction bases not matched to a gene: 4. Germline V gene lookup returns CDR1 FNHDT and CDR2 SITEND (reference sequence). The CDR3 length is 16 residues. The sequenced CDR3 bases are TGTGCCAGCAGTATAGTGGGGGGTATAAGTGCAGAA. This gives the protein CASSIVGGISAE. The CDR3, in full, reads CASSIVGGISAETLYF.

This clone has a handful of counts. The gene names given are mouse names. The read falls 4 residues short of the CDR3 end, and the missing part is taken from the germline J gene. The chain recombines TRBV13-2 with TRBJ2-4; TRBD2 is a possible D gene (7 bases). CDR1 and CDR2 from the germline V gene are NNHNN and SYGAGS (reference sequence). The CDR3 spans 14 residues. CDR3 residues: CASGVAGGENTLYF. The sequenced CDR3 bases are TGTGCCAGCGGTGTCGCTGGGGGCGAAAAC.

Note on this clone: The listed genes are named as in mouse. The read is 4 residues too short to cover the CDR3 end, so that end is filled in from the germline J gene. This sample includes further DNA sequences coding for the same CDR3. The chain employs TRBV13-2 and TRBJ2-3, with 9 bases matching TRBD2. With 3 bases clipped from V and 0 bases from J, the junction kept 2 bases outside the gene matches. Germline V gene data show CDR1 as NNHNN and CDR2 as SYGAGS (reference sequence). This CDR3 spans 15 amino acids. The covered CDR3 bases are TGTGCCAGCGGTGGGGGACTGGGTAGTGCAGAA. As protein: CASGGGLGSAE. The CDR3, in full, reads CASGGGLGSAETLYF.

As for this clone: Here the gene names and germline are mouse. The CDR3 end falls 4 residues outside the read, so it is completed with the germline J gene. The chain is built from TRBV13-3 and TRBJ2-5, with D tentatively TRBD2 (7 bases). The germline gives CDR1 NNHDY, CDR2 SYVADS. The germline V and J ends were trimmed by 7 bases and 0 bases, with 9 bases remaining between them. The CDR3 contains 13 residues. Incomplete CDR3 DNA: TGTGCCAGCCGGGGGGCCAACCAAGAC. Translated: CASRGANQD. The full CDR3 is CASRGANQDTQYF.

This clone was observed a few times. The genes and germline here are from mouse. The read ends 4 residues before the CDR3 terminus; that terminus is restored from the germline J gene. V is TRBV19 and J is TRBJ1-2; tentative D call: TRBD1 (5 bases). The CDR3 is 14 residues long. Per germline, CDR1 FNHDT and CDR2 SITEND (reference sequence). With 1 base removed from V and 1 base from J, the gap between germline ends came to 8 bases. CDR3 amino acids: CASSITGLNSDYTF. CDR3 DNA, as far as it was read: TGTGCCAGCAGTATAACAGGATTAAACTCC.

Note on this clone: The gene names given are mouse names. The CDR3 end lies 4 residues beyond the end of the read and is filled in from the germline J gene. The genes are TRBV19 and TRBJ2-1; 10 bases fit TRBD2. This CDR3 has 15 residues. CDR1 FNHDT and CDR2 SITEND come from the germline V gene (reference sequence). The ends lost 5 bases at V and 1 base at J; junction bases unmatched: 3. Incomplete CDR3 DNA: TGTGCCAGCAGGACTGGGGGGTCCAACTATGCT. This sequence encodes CASRTGGSNYA. The CDR3 as a whole reads CASRTGGSNYAEQFF.

A few counts support this clone. Each gene name is a mouse one. The read ends 4 residues shy of where the CDR3 ends; the end is completed using the germline J gene. The chain uses TRBV13-1 and TRBJ2-7, with D tentatively TRBD1 (5 bases). V was pared by 4 bases and J by 0 bases, with 8 bases between. CDR1 and CDR2 (germline): NSHNY, SYGAGN. The CDR3 is made up of 13 amino acids. The CDR3 DNA, read in part, is TGTGCCAGCAGTAAAGACAGCTCCTAT. This gives the protein CASSKDSSY. The entire CDR3 protein reads CASSKDSSYEQYF.

This clone was observed a few times. Here the gene names and germline are mouse. The read ends 4 residues before the CDR3 terminus; that terminus is restored from the germline J gene. Different DNA sequences within this sample yield the same CDR3. The genes are TRBV1 and TRBJ2-2, with 8 bases aligning to TRBD2. Germline values: CDR1 NSQYPW, CDR2 LRSPGD (reference sequence). This CDR3 region has 16 residues. V lost 0 bases to trimming and J lost 2 bases; unmatched junction nucleotides: 2. Partial CDR3 DNA: TGCACCTGCAGTGCAGATCCTGGGGGGAACACCGGG. Translated, it gives CTCSADPGGNTG. The CDR3 as a whole reads CTCSADPGGNTGQLYF.

The sample holds a few counts of this clone. Gene names refer to mouse genes. The read ends 4 residues before the CDR3 terminus; that terminus is restored from the germline J gene. This chain uses TRBV31 with TRBJ2-7, with D tentatively TRBD2 (5 bases). V lost 0 bases, J lost 2 bases, and 11 bases lay in between. Germline V gives CDR1 GKSSPN, CDR2 SITVG. The CDR3 sequence is 14 residues long. The CDR3 bases that were read are TGTGCCTGGAGTCTAGGCTGGGTGCCCTAT. This translates into CAWSLGWVPY. The full CDR3 sequence reads CAWSLGWVPYEQYF.

In regard to this clone: Gene names denote mouse genes. The sequence runs out 4 residues before the end of the CDR3; the remainder is reconstructed from the germline J gene. This sequence joins TRBV31 and TRBJ2-5; no clear D gene. V was cut by 1 base and J by 0 bases, with 5 bases left in between. Germline V lookup: CDR1 GKSSPN, CDR2 SITVG. The CDR3 is made up of 13 amino acids. CDR3 in amino acids: CAWSRLNQDTQYF. Partial CDR3 DNA: TGTGCCTGGAGTCGACTTAACCAAGAC.

Remarks on this clone: Genes and germline come from the mouse. The sequence runs out 4 residues before the end of the CDR3; the remainder is reconstructed from the germline J gene. The sample has other DNA sequences that encode this CDR3 too. The chain uses TRBV13-2 and TRBJ2-1; D is perhaps TRBD1 (6 bases). The germline gives CDR1 NNHNN, CDR2 SYGAGS (reference sequence). Trimming shortened V by 2 bases and J by 1 base, and 10 bases separated the two germline ends. This CDR3 is 15 amino acids long. This CDR3 is CASGEPGQNYAEQFF. The covered CDR3 bases are TGTGCCAGCGGTGAACCGGGACAAAACTATGCT.

This clone has just a few counts. Here the gene names and germline are mouse. The read terminates 4 residues before the CDR3 end, so the remaining end is supplied by the germline J gene. The V and J genes are TRBV3 and TRBJ2-5; TRBD2 matches 7 bases. Looked up from germline, CDR1 is SNHLY and CDR2 is FYNGKV (reference sequence). V dropped 4 bases and J dropped 3; count of bases not matched to a gene: 4. The CDR3 loop spans 14 amino acids. Partial CDR3 DNA: TGTGCCAGCAGCTACCCTGGGGGACAAGAC. Residues: CASSYPGGQD. The full CDR3 sequence reads CASSYPGGQDTQYF.

About this clone itself: The gene symbols are mouse symbols. The DNA ends 4 residues before the CDR3 does, and the rest of the CDR3 is filled in from the germline J gene. At the DNA level, this CDR3 is encoded by other sequences in the same sample as well. The rearrangement uses TRBV13-1 and TRBJ1-1; a weak D match, TRBD1 (6 bases). CDR3 size: 15 residues. The V gene's germline CDR1 is NSHNY and CDR2 SYGAGN. The germline V and J ends were trimmed by 0 bases and 0 bases, with 9 bases remaining between them. The DNA read from the CDR3 is TGTGCCAGCAGTGATGCTGGGACAACAAACACA. Its translation: CASSDAGTTNT. The full CDR3 is CASSDAGTTNTEVFF.

The table lists this clone with a few counts. Germline and genes: mouse. The read ends 4 residues shy of where the CDR3 ends; the end is completed using the germline J gene. The gene calls are TRBV19 and TRBJ1-2; 11 bases agree with TRBD1. The germline CDR1 and CDR2 sequences are FNHDT and SITEND (reference sequence). This CDR3 spans 14 amino acids. The V segment lost 5 bases and the J segment 4 bases; nucleotides outside the gene matches: 4. This chain's CDR3 is CASRDRGRFSDYTF. The sequenced part of the CDR3 DNA is TGTGCCAGCAGGGACAGGGGGCGATTCTCC.

As concerns this clone: Genes and germline come from the mouse. The read comes to an end 4 residues before the CDR3 does, leaving the germline J gene to fill in the end. This sample also contains other DNA sequences that code for the same CDR3. The chain couples TRBV13-1 to TRBJ1-1; 9 bases agree with TRBD1. This CDR3 region has 13 residues. The V segment lost 6 bases and the J segment 1 base; nucleotides outside the gene matches: 1. The V gene's germline CDR1 is NSHNY and CDR2 SYGAGN. The chain's CDR3 is CASKGQGNTEVFF. Incomplete CDR3 DNA: TGTGCCAGCAAGGGACAGGGGAACACA.

Details on this clone: Gene names and germline match the mouse. The read finishes 4 residues shy of the CDR3 end, and the germline J gene is used to complete it. This chain joins TRBV1 and TRBJ1-2; 9 bases fit TRBD1. The CDR3 contains 14 residues. Germline V gene lookup returns CDR1 NSQYPW and CDR2 LRSPGD (reference sequence). Losses at the gene ends were 4 bases for V and 3 bases for J; bases not matched to a gene: 3. The part of the CDR3 DNA that was read is TGCACCTGCAGTGACCGGGACAGGGACTCC. This encodes CTCSDRDRDS. The CDR3 in its entirety is CTCSDRDRDSDYTF.

This clone was observed a handful of times. The listed genes are named as in mouse. The read stops 4 residues short of the end of the CDR3; the missing end is completed from the germline J gene. Additional DNA sequences in this sample encode the identical CDR3. The chain couples TRBV17 to TRBJ2-2; no reliable D call. Germline V gives CDR1 MNHDT, CDR2 YYDKIL. Trimming cost V 6 bases and J 0 bases, with 8 bases left between them. This CDR3 comprises 14 residues. CDR3 DNA (partial): TGTGCTAGCAGAGGTCAGGCAAACACCGGG. Protein: CASRGQANTG. The CDR3 in full is CASRGQANTGQLYF.